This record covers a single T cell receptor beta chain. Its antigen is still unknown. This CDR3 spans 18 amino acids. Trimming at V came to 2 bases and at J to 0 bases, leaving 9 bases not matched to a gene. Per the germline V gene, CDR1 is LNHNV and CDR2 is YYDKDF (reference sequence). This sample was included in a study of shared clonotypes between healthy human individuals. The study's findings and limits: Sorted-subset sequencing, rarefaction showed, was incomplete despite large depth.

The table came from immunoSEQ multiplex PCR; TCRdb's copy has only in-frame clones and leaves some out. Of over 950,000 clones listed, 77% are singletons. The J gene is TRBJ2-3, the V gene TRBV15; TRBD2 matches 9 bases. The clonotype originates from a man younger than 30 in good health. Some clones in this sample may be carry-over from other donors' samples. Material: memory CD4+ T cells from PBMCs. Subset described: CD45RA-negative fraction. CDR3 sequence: CATSRRFSGGISTDTQYF. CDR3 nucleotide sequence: TGTGCCACCAGCAGAAGGTTTAGCGGGGGTATTAGCACAGATACGCAGTATTTT.